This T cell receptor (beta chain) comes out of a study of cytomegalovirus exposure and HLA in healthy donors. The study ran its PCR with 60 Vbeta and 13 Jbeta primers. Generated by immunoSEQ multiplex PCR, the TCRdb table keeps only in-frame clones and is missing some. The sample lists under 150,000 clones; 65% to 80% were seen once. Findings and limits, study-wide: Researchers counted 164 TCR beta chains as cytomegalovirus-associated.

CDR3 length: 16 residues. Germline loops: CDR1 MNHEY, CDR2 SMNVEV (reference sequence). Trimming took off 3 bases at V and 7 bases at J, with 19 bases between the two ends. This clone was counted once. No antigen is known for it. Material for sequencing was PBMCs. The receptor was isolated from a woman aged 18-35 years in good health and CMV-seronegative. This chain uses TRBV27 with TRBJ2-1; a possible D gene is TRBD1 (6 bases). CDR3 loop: CASSFTTGSVWNEQFF. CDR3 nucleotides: TGTGCCAGCAGTTTCACAACAGGGTCGGTTTGGAATGAGCAGTTCTTC.